These 24 T cell receptor beta chains were all obtained from the same sample, sequenced in a study of blood T cell repertoires in COVID-19 (dated by TCRdb to about 2020). Library generation was performed with the immunoSEQ multiplex PCR assay. Entries here come from immuneACCESS through TCRdb and include only in-frame sequences with V and J called. Some clones fail to appear in such tables; in the studies checked, an unresolved V gene covers under half of the shortfall, and the cause of the remainder is unknown. This sample comprises fewer than 250,000 clones, around four fifths of them detected only once. The top ten clones comprise 2.5% to 3.5% of the sample. The source material was peripheral blood. The receptors come from a man aged 45-65 years with active or convalescent COVID-19.

CDR3 loop: CASGAGGYGYTF. The CDR3 nucleotides read TGTGCCTCAGGCGCAGGGGGCTATGGCTACACCTTC. The rearrangement links TRBV11-2 to TRBJ1-2; TRBD1 aligns across 7 bases. Per germline, CDR1 SGHAT and CDR2 FQNNGV. The V segment lost 11 bases and the J segment 4 bases; nucleotides outside the gene matches: 7. CDR3 size: 12 residues.

This clone showed up just a few times. V gene TRBV27 combines with J gene TRBJ2-7, with a possible D match to TRBD2 (6 bases). With 5 bases removed from V and 4 bases from J, the gap between germline ends came to 18 bases. The V gene's germline CDR1 is MNHEY and CDR2 SMNVEV (reference sequence). This CDR3 contains 15 residues. The DNA for the CDR3 is TGTGCCAGCAGTCCCGGGACTGTCTACTCTTACGAGCAGTACTTC. Its protein product is CASSPGTVYSYEQYF.

This clone was found once. V and J are TRBV13 and TRBJ1-1; D remains ambiguous. The CDR3 sequence is 13 residues long. Germline values: CDR1 PRHDT, CDR2 FYEKMQ (reference sequence). Deletions cut 3 bases from V and 0 bases from J, with 5 bases between. The CDR3 nucleotides are TGTGCCAGCAGCTTGGCGGTGAACACTGAAGCTTTCTTT. This encodes CASSLAVNTEAFF.

The chain uses TRBV25-1 and TRBJ1-5; no reliable D call. From germline, CDR1 is MGHDK and CDR2 SYGVNS. CDR3 length equals 14 residues. Trimming pared 1 base from V and 4 bases from J, leaving 8 bases between. CDR3 nucleotides: TGTGCCAGCAGTGAATCTACGGGGAATCAGCCCCAGCATTTT. Protein: CASSESTGNQPQHF.

This clone has just one count. This chain uses TRBV4-1 with TRBJ2-3, with 9 bases fitting TRBD1. Germline V gene sequence: CDR1 MGHRA, CDR2 YSYEKL. The CDR3 sequence is 16 residues long. After removal of 4 bases from V and 4 bases from J, the junction contained 9 bases not matched to a gene. DNA for the CDR3: TGCGCCAGCAGCCCCGGACAGGGGCCCAGTGCAGATACGCAGTATTTT. This codes for CASSPGQGPSADTQYF.

J is TRBJ1-6 and V is TRBV6-2 or TRBV6-3; D gene unclear. This CDR3 comprises 17 residues. Looked up from germline, CDR1 is MNHEY and CDR2 is SVGEGT. V was shortened by 0 bases and J by 5 bases, with 14 bases between the two germline ends. The CDR3 sequence is CASSYSRRRNHNSPLHF. CDR3 coding DNA: TGTGCCAGCAGTTACTCGAGGAGGAGGAACCATAATTCACCCCTCCACTTT.

V and J are TRBV6-5 and TRBJ2-2, with 13 bases fitting TRBD2. The V gene's germline CDR1 is MNHEY and CDR2 SVGAGI. This CDR3 spans 15 amino acids. CDR3 sequence reads: CATLAGGPNTGELFF. The CDR3 DNA follows: TGTGCTACACTAGCGGGGGGGCCGAACACCGGGGAGCTGTTTTTT.

The rearrangement links TRBV24-1 to TRBJ2-7, with 10 bases that match TRBD1. Per the germline V gene, CDR1 is KGHDR and CDR2 is SFDVKD. The trim removed 4 bases at V and 2 bases at J, leaving 7 bases unmatched. The CDR3 consists of 16 residues. As DNA, the CDR3 is TGTGCCACCAGTGACTCGGGGACAGGGGACCCCTACGAGCAGTACTTC. Amino acids: CATSDSGTGDPYEQYF.

A single count supports this clone. The chain couples TRBV5-1 to TRBJ2-3; tentative D call: TRBD2 (5 bases). Trimming took 3 bases from V and 3 from J, leaving 8 bases between them. The CDR3 is made up of 13 amino acids. Germline V lookup: CDR1 SGHRS, CDR2 YFSETQ. The CDR3 loop reads CASSSLATDTQYF. CDR3 bases: TGCGCCAGCAGCTCGCTAGCTACAGATACGCAGTATTTT.

The rearrangement links TRBV19 to TRBJ2-1; tentative D call: TRBD1 (6 bases). The CDR3 has 14 residues. Between the trimmed V and J ends, which lost 6 bases and 6 bases, there was a span of 15 bases. Germline values: CDR1 LNHDA, CDR2 SQIVND (reference sequence). The CDR3 spells CASRLQGFANEQFF. The CDR3 DNA follows: TGTGCCAGTAGATTACAGGGTTTCGCCAATGAGCAGTTCTTC.

J is TRBJ1-6 and V is TRBV27, with D unclear. Looked up from germline, CDR1 is MNHEY and CDR2 is SMNVEV (reference sequence). V was clipped by 3 bases and J by 9 bases, with 15 bases between them. The CDR3 is 15 amino acids. The CDR3 sequence is CASSFRAALGSPLHF. The DNA for the CDR3 is TGTGCCAGCAGTTTCCGAGCTGCTCTTGGTTCACCCCTCCACTTT.

The chain joins TRBV5-4 to TRBJ1-1, with TRBD1 as a possible D gene (6 bases). This CDR3 contains 15 residues. CDR1 and CDR2 (germline): SGHNT, YYREEE (reference sequence). The V end was cut by 1 base, the J end by 6 bases, with 16 bases between. The CDR3 region has the DNA TGTGCCAGCAGCTTGAAGGGGGAGTGGGGTCCTGAAGCTTTCTTT. It yields the protein CASSLKGEWGPEAFF.

This clone was detected a few times. The chain employs TRBV27 and TRBJ2-7; 7 bases agree with TRBD2. Trimming removed 1 base from V and 6 bases from J; junction bases left unmatched: 6. The CDR3 has 14 residues. Germline CDR1 is MNHEY and CDR2 is SMNVEV (reference sequence). CDR3 region: CASSLYLGEGEQYF. DNA for the CDR3: TGTGCCAGCAGTTTATACTTAGGGGAGGGCGAGCAGTACTTC.

The V gene is TRBV27, the J gene TRBJ2-7, with TRBD2 as a possible D gene (6 bases). V gave up 2 bases and J gave up 9 bases, with 23 bases separating them. The CDR3 totals 16 residues. Germline V gene sequence: CDR1 MNHEY, CDR2 SMNVEV (reference sequence). CDR3 nucleotide sequence: TGTGCCAGCAGTTTAACCTGGCTTGTGACTAGTTTGGCGCAGTACTTC. It is translated as CASSLTWLVTSLAQYF.

CDR3 in DNA: TGTGCCAGCAGCCAAGAGGGCAGGTCCTACGAGCAGTACTTC. The encoded protein is CASSQEGRSYEQYF. The rearrangement links TRBV3-1 (or the pseudogene TRBV3-2) to TRBJ2-7, with unresolved D. The CDR3 is made up of 14 amino acids. CDR1 LGHDT and CDR2 YNNKEL come from the germline V gene (reference sequence). With 0 bases removed from V and 1 base from J, the gap between germline ends came to 7 bases.

The chain employs TRBV7-8 and TRBJ2-7, with TRBD1 matching 7 bases. Germline V lookup: CDR1 SGHVS, CDR2 FQNEAQ. The V segment lost 2 bases and the J segment 4 bases; nucleotides outside the gene matches: 8. The CDR3 length is 15 residues. CDR3 sequence reads: CASSLNRGPEYEQYF. The CDR3 DNA reads TGTGCCAGCAGCTTAAACAGGGGTCCGGAATACGAGCAGTACTTC.

The chain links TRBV28 to TRBJ2-5, with 11 nucleotides matching TRBD2. Per germline, CDR1 MDHEN and CDR2 SYDVKM. The V gene end was trimmed by 3 bases and the J gene end by 3 bases; junction bases not matched to a gene: 9. This CDR3 has 17 residues. CDR3 DNA: TGTGCCAGCAGTTTTTGGGCCGGGACTAGCGGCAAAGAGACCCAGTACTTC. It encodes CASSFWAGTSGKETQYF. Combining the CDR3 with reference TRBV28 and TRBJ2-5 gives the whole variable domain DVKVTQSSRYLVKRTGEKVFLECVQDMDHENMFWYRQDPGLGLRLIYFSYDVKMKEKGDIPEGYSVSREKKERFSLILESASTNQTSMYLCASSFWAGTSGKETQYFGPGTRLLVL.

The chain couples TRBV19 to TRBJ2-7; 9 bases align to TRBD2. With 3 bases clipped from V and 3 bases from J, the junction kept 0 bases outside the gene matches. The CDR3 spans 13 residues. The germline V gene has CDR1 LNHDA and CDR2 SQIVND (reference sequence). CDR3 nucleotides: TGTGCCAGTAGTATGACTAGCGGCTACGAGCAGTACTTC. Protein: CASSMTSGYEQYF.

The rearrangement joins TRBV7-9 to TRBJ2-6; D is possibly TRBD1 (6 bases). V shed 5 bases and J shed 2 bases, with 7 bases lying between them. Germline V lookup: CDR1 SEHNR, CDR2 FQNEAQ (reference sequence). CDR3 length: 14 amino acids. The CDR3 DNA sequence: TGTGCCAGCAGCCGGGACACTGGGGCCAACGTCCTGACTTTC. This sequence encodes CASSRDTGANVLTF. The full variable domain, with the rest looked up from reference TRBV7-9 and TRBJ2-6, is DTGVSQNPRHKITKRGQNVTFRCDPISEHNRLYWYRQTLGQGPEFLTYFQNEAQLEKSRLLSDRFSAERPKGSFSTLEIQRTEQGDSAMYLCASSRDTGANVLTFGAGSRLTVL.

The CDR3 region is CASSQGDRGLSEKLFF. CDR3 nucleotides: TGCGCCAGCAGCCAAGGGGATAGGGGACTTAGTGAAAAACTGTTTTTT. The chain carries TRBV4-1 and TRBJ1-4, with D possibly TRBD1 on 5 matching bases. The CDR3 runs 16 residues. CDR1 is MGHRA and CDR2 is YSYEKL in the germline V gene. V lost 1 base to trimming and J lost 7 bases, with 16 bases between them.

The chain employs TRBV5-1 and TRBJ2-5, with 9 bases fitting TRBD2. V gave up 6 bases and J gave up 2 bases; unmatched junction bases: 5. CDR1 and CDR2 (germline): SGHRS, YFSETQ. There are 14 residues in the CDR3. In DNA form, the CDR3 reads TGCGCCAGCATGGGCGGGGGGGCACAAGAGACCCAGTACTTC. Its protein product is CASMGGGAQETQYF.

The V gene is TRBV9, the J gene TRBJ2-1; 10 nucleotides agree with TRBD2. There are 15 residues in the CDR3. Per the germline V gene, CDR1 is SGDLS and CDR2 is YYNGEE. Trimming removed 3 bases from V and 5 bases from J; junction bases left unmatched: 5. CDR3 in DNA: TGTGCCAGCAGCGCCCTAGCGGGGGATAACAATGAGCAGTTCTTC. Protein: CASSALAGDNNEQFF. Filled out from reference TRBV9 and TRBJ2-1, the complete variable domain reads DSGVTQTPKHLITATGQRVTLRCSPRSGDLSVYWYQQSLDQGLQFLIQYYNGEERAKGNILERFSAQQFPDLHSELNLSSLELGDSALYFCASSALAGDNNEQFFGPGTRLTVL.

The V and J genes are TRBV28 and TRBJ1-2, with a possible D match to TRBD1 (5 bases). V was pared by 1 base and J by 8 bases, with 17 bases between. The CDR3 is made up of 15 amino acids. The germline V gene has CDR1 MDHEN and CDR2 SYDVKM. In DNA, the CDR3 is TGTGCCAGCAGTTTATTAAGGGCAGGGACTGGGGGCTACACCTTC. It yields the protein CASSLLRAGTGGYTF.

This chain links TRBV24-1 with TRBJ2-7; weak D call: TRBD1 (6 bases). Between the trimmed V and J ends, which lost 6 bases and 2 bases, there was a span of 10 bases. The germline V gene encodes CDR1 KGHDR and CDR2 SFDVKD. This CDR3 has 13 residues. This CDR3 reads CATSQGSAYEQYF. CDR3 nucleotides: TGTGCCACCAGTCAGGGGTCCGCCTACGAGCAGTACTTC.